This T cell receptor beta chain came from a study of blood T cell repertoires in COVID-19. As for the study in general: Spain, Italy and the United States supplied samples that represented acute and convalescent COVID-19. Sources were T cells, B-cell-depleted T cells, or PBMCs; the material itself was cDNA or gDNA.

Clones were sequenced by immunoSEQ multiplex PCR, and TCRdb holds only the in-frame ones, with some missing. The sample gives about 64,000 clones, 88% of which show up once; approximately 40% is in the top ten. The CDR3 is 15 residues long. Trimming left V 1 base short and J 1 base short, with 11 bases between. CDR1 SGHTA and CDR2 FQGNSA come from the germline V gene. The Seattle patients joined while their infection was active and were tracked longitudinally afterward. The TCR originated in a woman between 55 and 75 years old with COVID-19, enrolled during active disease. Sequencing input: peripheral blood. The chain joins TRBV7-2 to TRBJ2-7; a weak D match, TRBD2 (6 bases). The CDR3 DNA sequence: TGTGCCAGCAGCTTAGGGGGGGTTTATTCCTACGAGCAGTACTTC. Translated: CASSLGGVYSYEQYF.